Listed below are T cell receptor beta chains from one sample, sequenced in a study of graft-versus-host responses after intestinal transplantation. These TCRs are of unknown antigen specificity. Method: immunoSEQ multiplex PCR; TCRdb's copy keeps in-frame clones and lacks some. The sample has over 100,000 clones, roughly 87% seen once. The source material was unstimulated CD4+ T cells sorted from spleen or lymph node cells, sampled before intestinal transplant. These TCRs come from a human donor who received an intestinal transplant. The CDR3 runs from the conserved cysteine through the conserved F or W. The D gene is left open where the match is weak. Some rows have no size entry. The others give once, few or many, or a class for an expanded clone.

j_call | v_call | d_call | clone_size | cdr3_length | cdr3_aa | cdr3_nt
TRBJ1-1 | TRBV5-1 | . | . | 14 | CASSPQGENTEAFF | TGCGCCAGCAGCCCTCAGGGTGAGAACACTGAAGCTTTCTTT
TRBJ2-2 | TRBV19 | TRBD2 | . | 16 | CASSLRLAGTTGELFF | TGTGCCAGTAGTTTAAGACTAGCGGGAACCACCGGGGAGCTGTTTTTT
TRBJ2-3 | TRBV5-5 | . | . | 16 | CASSLDVAMNTDTQYF | TGTGCCAGCAGCTTGGACGTAGCGATGAACACAGATACGCAGTATTTT
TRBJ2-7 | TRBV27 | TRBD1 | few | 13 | CASRRQGSYEQYF | TGTGCCAGCAGAAGACAGGGCTCCTACGAGCAGTACTTC
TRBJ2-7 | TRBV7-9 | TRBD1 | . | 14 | CASSLRTGFYEQYF | TGTGCCAGCAGCTTAAGGACAGGGTTCTACGAGCAGTACTTC
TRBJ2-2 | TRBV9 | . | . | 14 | CASSVYRASGELFF | TGTGCCAGCAGCGTGTATAGGGCTTCCGGGGAGCTGTTTTTT
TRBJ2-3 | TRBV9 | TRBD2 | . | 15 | CASSIGTSGTNTQYF | TGTGCCAGCAGCATAGGGACTAGCGGGACTAATACGCAGTATTTT
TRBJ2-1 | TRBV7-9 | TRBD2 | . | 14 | CASSPRGKYNEQFF | TGTGCCAGCAGCCCGCGGGGGAAGTACAATGAGCAGTTCTTC
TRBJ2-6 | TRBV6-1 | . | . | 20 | CASSEAILRVPRSGANVLTF | TGTGCCAGCAGTGAAGCGATCCTCAGGGTTCCTCGCTCTGGGGCCAACGTCCTGACTTTC
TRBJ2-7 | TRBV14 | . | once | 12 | CASSPAPYEQYF | TGTGCCAGCAGCCCGGCCCCCTACGAGCAGTACTTC
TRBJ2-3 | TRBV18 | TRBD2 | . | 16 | CASSPGRGGASDTQYF | TGTGCCAGCTCACCAGGTCGCGGGGGGGCTTCAGATACGCAGTATTTT
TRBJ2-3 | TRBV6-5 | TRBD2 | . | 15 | CASSYSRGGTDTQYF | TGTGCCAGCAGTTACTCGCGGGGGGGCACAGATACGCAGTATTTT
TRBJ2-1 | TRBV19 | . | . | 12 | CASSIAGNEQFF | TGTGCCAGTAGTATAGCGGGCAATGAGCAGTTCTTC
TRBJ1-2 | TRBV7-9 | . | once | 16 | CASSPGGGLINYGYTF | TGTGCCAGCAGCCCCGGGGGAGGTCTGATTAACTATGGCTACACCTTC
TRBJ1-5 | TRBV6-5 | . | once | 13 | CASSYRGNQPQHF | TGTGCCAGCAGTTATCGGGGCAATCAGCCCCAGCATTTT
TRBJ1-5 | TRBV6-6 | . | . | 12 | CASRYLDQPQHF | TGTGCCAGCAGGTATCTAGACCAGCCCCAGCATTTT
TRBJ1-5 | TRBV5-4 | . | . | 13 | CASSLLGYQPQHF | TGTGCCAGCAGCTTGCTTGGGTATCAGCCCCAGCATTTT
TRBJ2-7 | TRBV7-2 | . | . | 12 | CASGGQAYEQYF | TGTGCCAGCGGGGGGCAAGCTTACGAGCAGTACTTC
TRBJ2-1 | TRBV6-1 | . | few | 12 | CASSPRDNEQFF | TGTGCCAGCAGCCCAAGGGACAATGAGCAGTTCTTC
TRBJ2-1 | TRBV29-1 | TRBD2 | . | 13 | CSPRLAGGAGQFF | TGCAGCCCCCGACTAGCGGGGGGGGCCGGGCAGTTCTTC
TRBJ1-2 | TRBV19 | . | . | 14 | CASSTLTLEHGYTF | TGTGCCAGTAGCACCCTGACCCTAGAGCATGGCTACACCTTC
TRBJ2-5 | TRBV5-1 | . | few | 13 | CASSPTGLGTQYF | TGCGCCAGCAGCCCAACAGGGTTGGGGACCCAGTACTTC
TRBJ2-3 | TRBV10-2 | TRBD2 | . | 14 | CASRLAGGQDTQYF | TGCGCCAGCAGACTAGCGGGGGGCCAAGATACGCAGTATTTT
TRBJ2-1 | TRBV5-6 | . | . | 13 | CASSLFRGNEQFF | TGTGCCAGCAGCTTGTTCAGGGGAAATGAGCAGTTCTTC
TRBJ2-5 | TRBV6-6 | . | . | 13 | CASRDWRLETQYF | TGTGCCAGCAGGGACTGGCGGTTGGAGACCCAGTACTTC
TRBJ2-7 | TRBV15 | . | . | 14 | CATSRDPNLYEQYF | TGTGCCACCAGCAGAGATCCAAACCTCTACGAGCAGTACTTC
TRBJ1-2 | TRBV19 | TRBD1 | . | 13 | CASRQGAGYGYTF | TGTGCCAGTCGACAGGGGGCAGGCTATGGCTACACCTTC
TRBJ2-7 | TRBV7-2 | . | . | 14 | CASSSGTHFYEQYF | TGTGCCAGCAGCTCCGGGACACATTTCTACGAGCAGTACTTC
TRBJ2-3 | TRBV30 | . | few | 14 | CAWSGGGSADTQYF | TGTGCCTGGAGTGGCGGAGGGAGCGCAGATACGCAGTATTTT
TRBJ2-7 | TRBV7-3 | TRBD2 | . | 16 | CASSLTFTSDSYEQYF | TGTGCCAGCAGCTTAACGTTCACTAGCGACTCCTACGAGCAGTACTTC
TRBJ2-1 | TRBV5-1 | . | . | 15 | CASSGRDTTVNEQFF | TGCGCCAGCAGCGGAAGGGACACCACCGTCAATGAGCAGTTCTTC
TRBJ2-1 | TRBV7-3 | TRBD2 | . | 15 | CASSPERESYNEQFF | TGTGCCAGCAGCCCAGAGCGGGAGTCCTACAATGAGCAGTTCTTC
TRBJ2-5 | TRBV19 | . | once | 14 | CASSMIPLQETQYF | TGTGCCAGTAGTATGATTCCGCTACAAGAGACCCAGTACTTC
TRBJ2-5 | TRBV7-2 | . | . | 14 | CASSPVRGEETQYF | TGTGCCAGCAGCCCCGTTCGAGGGGAGGAGACCCAGTACTTC
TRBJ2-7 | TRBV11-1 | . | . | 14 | CASSLGRHSYEQYF | TGTGCCAGCAGCTTAGGGAGGCACTCCTACGAGCAGTACTTC
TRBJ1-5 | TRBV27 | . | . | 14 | CASKIGAGGQPQHF | TGTGCCAGTAAGATCGGGGCCGGTGGTCAGCCCCAGCATTTT
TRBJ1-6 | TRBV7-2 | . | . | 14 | CASSLQGRNSPLHF | TGTGCCAGCAGCTTACAGGGGAGGAATTCACCCCTCCACTTT
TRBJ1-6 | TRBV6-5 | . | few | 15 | CASSYWGIASSPLHF | TGTGCCAGCAGTTACTGGGGCATTGCCTCATCACCCCTCCACTTT
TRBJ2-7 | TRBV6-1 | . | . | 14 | CASSPLKGAYEQYF | TGTGCCAGCAGCCCCCTAAAGGGCGCCTACGAGCAGTACTTC
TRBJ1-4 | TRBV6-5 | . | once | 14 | CASSQDGANEKLFF | TGTGCCAGCAGCCAGGATGGGGCTAATGAAAAACTGTTTTTT
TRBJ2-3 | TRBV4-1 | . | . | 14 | CASSRPGNTDTQYF | TGCGCCAGCAGCCGCCCAGGCAACACAGATACGCAGTATTTT
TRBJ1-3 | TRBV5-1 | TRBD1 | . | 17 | CASSFAPGQEPGNTIYF | TGCGCCAGCAGCTTTGCCCCGGGACAGGAACCTGGAAACACCATATATTTT